These T cell receptor beta chains were read from a single sample in a study of T-cell reconstitution after alpha-beta-depleted transplantation in children. TCRdb passed the PCR reads through MiXCR, listing each CDR3 protein once. Among over 100,000 distinct CDR3 sequences listed, over 9% were seen once. Material: PBMCs, obtained before TCRalphabeta/CD19-depleted stem cell transplant. These receptors were collected from a boy aged 2 to 10 with acute lymphoblastic leukemia, due to receive a stem cell transplant. Both conserved end residues are part of each CDR3. Each record gives: D gene, clone size, CDR3 length, J gene, V gene, CDR3 DNA, CDR3 protein. The D gene is left open where the match is weak. A clone size is listed for some rows: how often the clone was seen (once, few, many), or a class if it is expanded.

d_gene: -
abundance: -
len: 13
j_gene: TRBJ2-5
v_gene: TRBV7-9
CDR3nt: TGTGCCAGCAGCCCATGGGGGGAAGAGACCCAGTACTTC
CDR3aa: CASSPWGEETQYF

d_gene: TRBD2
abundance: -
len: 14
j_gene: TRBJ2-1
v_gene: TRBV20-1
CDR3nt: TGCAGTGCTGCTACTAGCGGGGCCTACAATGAGCAGTTCTTC
CDR3aa: CSAATSGAYNEQFF

d_gene: TRBD2
abundance: few
len: 18
j_gene: TRBJ2-5
v_gene: TRBV19
CDR3nt: TGTGCCAGTAGTTCCGGGACTAGCGGTTCTAGCCTCCAAGAGACCCAGTACTTC
CDR3aa: CASSSGTSGSSLQETQYF

d_gene: TRBD2
abundance: -
len: 16
j_gene: TRBJ2-5
v_gene: TRBV11-2
CDR3nt: TGTGCCAGCAGCGCCCGGCGGGAGGGCCGGTTAGAGACCCAGTACTTC
CDR3aa: CASSARREGRLETQYF

d_gene: -
abundance: many
len: 13
j_gene: TRBJ2-5
v_gene: TRBV12-3/TRBV12-4
CDR3nt: TGTGCCAGCAGTACCTGGAACCAAGAGACCCAGTACTTC
CDR3aa: CASSTWNQETQYF

d_gene: TRBD1
abundance: many
len: 15
j_gene: TRBJ2-7
v_gene: TRBV7-6
CDR3nt: TGTGCCAGCAGCTTACGGGACAGGGGGCCCTCCGAGCAGTACTTC
CDR3aa: CASSLRDRGPSEQYF

d_gene: -
abundance: few
len: 16
j_gene: TRBJ2-3
v_gene: TRBV28
CDR3nt: TGTGCCAGCAGCCCGTCTACAGTTTCGGGCACAGATACGCAGTATTTT
CDR3aa: CASSPSTVSGTDTQYF

d_gene: TRBD1
abundance: many
len: 15
j_gene: TRBJ1-4
v_gene: TRBV7-9
CDR3nt: TGTGCCAGCAGCTCCATAACAGGGGGAGGAGAAAAACTGTTTTTT
CDR3aa: CASSSITGGGEKLFF

d_gene: -
abundance: few
len: 15
j_gene: TRBJ2-7
v_gene: TRBV9
CDR3nt: TGTGCCAGCAGCGTAGCTGGCGACGGAGTCTACGAGCAGTACTTC
CDR3aa: CASSVAGDGVYEQYF

d_gene: -
abundance: few
len: 20
j_gene: TRBJ2-1
v_gene: TRBV19
CDR3nt: TGTGCCAGTAGTATTCACGGGGCGGCTAGCCCCGGGGTTGCCTACAATGAGCAGTTCTTC
CDR3aa: CASSIHGAASPGVAYNEQFF

d_gene: TRBD1
abundance: many
len: 18
j_gene: TRBJ2-4
v_gene: TRBV5-1
CDR3nt: TGCGCCAGCAGCCACTACCCCCCGGGACAGTCAACCAAAAACATTCAGTACTTC
CDR3aa: CASSHYPPGQSTKNIQYF

d_gene: TRBD2
abundance: few
len: 18
j_gene: TRBJ2-7
v_gene: TRBV6-2/TRBV6-3
CDR3nt: TGTGCCAGCAGTTTACACGGTCAGGTGGTAGCGGGAGTCTACGAGCAGTACTTC
CDR3aa: CASSLHGQVVAGVYEQYF

d_gene: -
abundance: few
len: 14
j_gene: TRBJ2-7
v_gene: TRBV5-1
CDR3nt: TGCGCCAGCAGCTTGGAATGGCAGCCGTACGAGCAGTACTTC
CDR3aa: CASSLEWQPYEQYF

d_gene: TRBD1
abundance: -
len: 15
j_gene: TRBJ2-2
v_gene: TRBV6-2/TRBV6-3
CDR3nt: TGTGCCAGCAGCCCGGGACAGGGAGACACCGGGGAGCTGTTTTTT
CDR3aa: CASSPGQGDTGELFF

d_gene: -
abundance: -
len: 15
j_gene: TRBJ2-5
v_gene: TRBV4-1
CDR3nt: TGCGCCAGCAGCCAAGATGGGGGGGGGGCAAAGACCCAGTACTTC
CDR3aa: CASSQDGGGAKTQYF

d_gene: -
abundance: -
len: 11
j_gene: TRBJ1-3
v_gene: TRBV15
CDR3nt: TGTGCCACCAGATGGGGAAACACCATATATTTT
CDR3aa: CATRWGNTIYF

d_gene: -
abundance: few
len: 13
j_gene: TRBJ2-2
v_gene: TRBV7-9
CDR3nt: TGTGCCAGCAGCTTAATGGTAGCCGGGGAGCTGTTTTTT
CDR3aa: CASSLMVAGELFF

d_gene: -
abundance: many
len: 15
j_gene: TRBJ1-3
v_gene: TRBV6-5
CDR3nt: TGTGCCAGCAGTCCCGCACCACCAAATGGAAACACCATATATTTT
CDR3aa: CASSPAPPNGNTIYF

d_gene: -
abundance: -
len: 16
j_gene: TRBJ2-1
v_gene: TRBV20-1
CDR3nt: TGCAGTGCAGCCTCCCTTGCGGGGAGCTCCTACAATGAGCAGTTCTTC
CDR3aa: CSAASLAGSSYNEQFF

d_gene: -
abundance: -
len: 16
j_gene: TRBJ2-1
v_gene: TRBV24-1
CDR3nt: TGTGCCACCAGTGAGGGCAGACAGAAAAGGTACAATGAGCAGTTCTTC
CDR3aa: CATSEGRQKRYNEQFF

d_gene: -
abundance: many
len: 13
j_gene: TRBJ2-3
v_gene: TRBV10-1
CDR3nt: TGCGCCAGCCGGAGGCAGGGATCAGATACGCAGTATTTT
CDR3aa: CASRRQGSDTQYF

d_gene: -
abundance: few
len: 16
j_gene: TRBJ2-4
v_gene: TRBV20-1
CDR3nt: TGCAGTGCTAGAGTAATCCCTCCGGATCCCAAAAACATTCAGTACTTC
CDR3aa: CSARVIPPDPKNIQYF

d_gene: -
abundance: -
len: 12
j_gene: TRBJ2-7
v_gene: TRBV29-1
CDR3nt: TGCAGCGTAAGGGCAGGGGTCTACGAGCAGTACTTC
CDR3aa: CSVRAGVYEQYF

d_gene: -
abundance: -
len: 14
j_gene: TRBJ2-7
v_gene: TRBV5-1
CDR3nt: TGCGCCAGCAGCTTAGGAGGGATTCCCTACGAGCAGTACTTC
CDR3aa: CASSLGGIPYEQYF

d_gene: -
abundance: many
len: 16
j_gene: TRBJ1-1
v_gene: TRBV27
CDR3nt: TGTGCCAGCAGTTTATATAGGCGGGACATCGACACTGAAGCTTTCTTT
CDR3aa: CASSLYRRDIDTEAFF

d_gene: -
abundance: many
len: 15
j_gene: TRBJ1-1
v_gene: TRBV7-6
CDR3nt: TGTGCCAGCAGCTTAGAGATTGGGGATAACACTGAAGCTTTCTTT
CDR3aa: CASSLEIGDNTEAFF

d_gene: TRBD2
abundance: -
len: 17
j_gene: TRBJ2-3
v_gene: TRBV12-3/TRBV12-4
CDR3nt: TGTGCCAGCAGCCTGGGCGGGAGTTGGGCTAGCACAGATACGCAGTATTTT
CDR3aa: CASSLGGSWASTDTQYF

d_gene: -
abundance: many
len: 13
j_gene: TRBJ1-1
v_gene: TRBV12-3/TRBV12-4
CDR3nt: TGTGCCAGCAGTTTATTAGGGGGGACTGAAGCTTTCTTT
CDR3aa: CASSLLGGTEAFF

d_gene: -
abundance: few
len: 13
j_gene: TRBJ2-2
v_gene: TRBV7-7
CDR3nt: TGTGCTAGCAGCTTATTGGGTGTCGGGGAGCTGTTTTTT
CDR3aa: CASSLLGVGELFF

d_gene: TRBD2
abundance: few
len: 15
j_gene: TRBJ2-1
v_gene: TRBV7-9
CDR3nt: TGTGCCAGCAGCTCTAGCGAGGGACTAGCCAATGAGCAGTTCTTC
CDR3aa: CASSSSEGLANEQFF

d_gene: TRBD2
abundance: many
len: 15
j_gene: TRBJ2-3
v_gene: TRBV12-3/TRBV12-4
CDR3nt: TGTGCCAGCAGCACCACTAGCGGGGCGACAGATACGCAGTATTTT
CDR3aa: CASSTTSGATDTQYF

d_gene: TRBD2
abundance: -
len: 15
j_gene: TRBJ2-1
v_gene: TRBV7-3
CDR3nt: TGTGCCAGCAGCTTGTATCTTCGCGGGAGGGGTGAGCAGTTCTTC
CDR3aa: CASSLYLRGRGEQFF

d_gene: -
abundance: -
len: 16
j_gene: TRBJ2-1
v_gene: TRBV20-1
CDR3nt: TGCTGTGCTAGTAACCCTTTGAGATTCTCCTGGGATGAGCAGTTCTTC
CDR3aa: CCASNPLRFSWDEQFF

d_gene: -
abundance: -
len: 13
j_gene: TRBJ2-5
v_gene: TRBV5-1
CDR3nt: TGCGCCAGCAGCTTGAGTGTAGAAGAGACCCAGTACTTC
CDR3aa: CASSLSVEETQYF

d_gene: -
abundance: -
len: 13
j_gene: TRBJ2-1
v_gene: TRBV24-1
CDR3nt: TGTGCCACCGAGTCCGACTATTACAATGAGCAGTTCTTC
CDR3aa: CATESDYYNEQFF

d_gene: -
abundance: many
len: 13
j_gene: TRBJ2-3
v_gene: TRBV5-1
CDR3nt: TGCGCCAGCAGCTTCGGACGTGAGGATACGCAGTATTTT
CDR3aa: CASSFGREDTQYF

d_gene: -
abundance: once
len: 15
j_gene: TRBJ2-1
v_gene: TRBV10-3
CDR3nt: TGTGCCATCAGTGAGTCGTGGGGGATCTACAATGAGCAGTTCTTC
CDR3aa: CAISESWGIYNEQFF

d_gene: -
abundance: -
len: 14
j_gene: TRBJ2-1
v_gene: TRBV7-9
CDR3nt: TGTGCCAGCAGCTTAGAAGGCGGCGGCGGCAAGCAGTTCTTC
CDR3aa: CASSLEGGGGKQFF

d_gene: TRBD1
abundance: -
len: 14
j_gene: TRBJ1-2
v_gene: TRBV27
CDR3nt: TGTGCCAGCAGATCGAGGACAGGGAACTATGGCTACACCTTC
CDR3aa: CASRSRTGNYGYTF

d_gene: TRBD2
abundance: few
len: 17
j_gene: TRBJ2-5
v_gene: TRBV5-6
CDR3nt: TGTGCCAGCAGCCACCCCCTGACTAGCGGGTACCAAGAGACCCAGTACTTC
CDR3aa: CASSHPLTSGYQETQYF

d_gene: -
abundance: -
len: 15
j_gene: TRBJ2-1
v_gene: TRBV5-1
CDR3nt: TGCGCCAGCAGCCCTTTCGAATACTCCTACAATGAGCAGTTCTTC
CDR3aa: CASSPFEYSYNEQFF

d_gene: TRBD1
abundance: few
len: 13
j_gene: TRBJ2-7
v_gene: TRBV2
CDR3nt: TGTGCCAGCGGGGGACAGGGTCCCTACGAGCAGTACTTC
CDR3aa: CASGGQGPYEQYF

d_gene: -
abundance: few
len: 13
j_gene: TRBJ2-7
v_gene: TRBV12-3/TRBV12-4
CDR3nt: TGTGCCAGCACCTATAACGGATTAAACGAGCAGTACTTC
CDR3aa: CASTYNGLNEQYF

d_gene: -
abundance: -
len: 16
j_gene: TRBJ1-5
v_gene: TRBV20-1
CDR3nt: TGCAGTGCTAGCACTACGGGACATGGCGGAGACCAGCCCCAGCATTTT
CDR3aa: CSASTTGHGGDQPQHF

d_gene: TRBD2
abundance: many
len: 15
j_gene: TRBJ2-1
v_gene: TRBV12-3/TRBV12-4
CDR3nt: TGTGCCAGCAGTTCTCTAGCGGGAGTATCAAATGAGCAGTTCTTC
CDR3aa: CASSSLAGVSNEQFF

d_gene: TRBD1
abundance: many
len: 14
j_gene: TRBJ2-7
v_gene: TRBV7-9
CDR3nt: TGTGCCAGCAGCTTGGGGACAGGCTCCTACGAGCAGTACTTC
CDR3aa: CASSLGTGSYEQYF

d_gene: TRBD2
abundance: many
len: 13
j_gene: TRBJ2-5
v_gene: TRBV10-1
CDR3nt: TGCGCCAGCAGTATAAGGGAGGGAGAGACCCAGTACTTC
CDR3aa: CASSIREGETQYF

d_gene: TRBD2
abundance: many
len: 14
j_gene: TRBJ2-5
v_gene: TRBV12-3/TRBV12-4
CDR3nt: TGTGCCAGCAGTTTGGGGAGGGGCCAAGAGACCCAGTACTTC
CDR3aa: CASSLGRGQETQYF

d_gene: -
abundance: -
len: 17
j_gene: TRBJ1-4
v_gene: TRBV20-1
CDR3nt: TGCTGTGCTAGAAGCCCTAGCGGAGGCGTAGATAATGAAAAACTGTTTTTT
CDR3aa: CCARSPSGGVDNEKLFF